This T cell receptor (beta chain) was sequenced during a study of T cells in localized non-small cell lung cancer (dated by TCRdb to about 2020). About the study as a whole: The study analyzed T cell repertoires of 236 early-stage NSCLC patients, comparing tumors and uninvolved tumor-adjacent lungs. The cohort comprised approximately 240 treatment-naïve NSCLC patients with resected, localized lung tumors. NSCLC patients had a mean age of roughly 64 years, and 129 were male and about 110 female. Results and caveats for the whole study, not just this receptor: A median of approximately 53 of the top 100 tumor clones turned up in the paired uninvolved adjacent lung, and roughly 28 of those clones also ranked among the top 100 of that same adjacent lung. Because the study design was exploratory, TCR variables were selected using unadjusted p-values without false-discovery rate correction. Higher T cell density in blood was associated with longer overall survival, whereas higher clonality in adjacent lung was associated with shorter survival. Uninvolved tumor-adjacent lung showed the highest T cell clonality, higher than tumor, which suggests more focused antigenic responses in the uninvolved tumor-adjacent lung. Because multi-region sequencing of the tumors was not done, intratumor heterogeneity could not be ruled out.

At diagnosis, tumor, uninvolved tumor-adjacent lung and peripheral blood were collected and then preserved as a mix of FFPE and fresh-frozen material. CDR1 and CDR2 are read off the germline V gene as SGHRS and YFSETQ. Reading from cysteine to phenylalanine, the CDR3 counts 15 amino acids. The DNA shown is the 45-base CDR3, in frame from base 1. V is reduced by 4 bases and J by 2 bases, leaving a spacing of 14 bases between them. A word on this clone: Its antigen is currently not known. The record has no base qualities; no much larger clone is one base away.

The immunoSEQ Assay was used to sequence TCR beta CDR3 regions from DNA. Per the authors' processing: To compute T cell density, TCR beta template counts were normalized to usable DNA, which was estimated by amplifying housekeeping genes. The preseqR package was used to estimate richness by extrapolating to 400,000 templates for PBMC samples and to 120,000 templates for tissue samples. Clonality was calculated as one minus Pielou's evenness. Tissue-enriched TCRs were identified by differential abundance testing using productive amino-acid clonotypes, minimum total count 5 and alpha 0.1. The Jaccard Index and the Morisita Overlap Index were used to measure repertoire overlap between compartments. GLIPH grouped TCR beta CDR3s together with public tetramer-defined viral CDR3s, and a viral motif had to include at least three viral sequences and also show V-gene enrichment. Entries here come from immuneACCESS through TCRdb and include only in-frame sequences with V and J called. Some clones fail to appear in such tables; in the studies checked, an unresolved V gene covers under half of the shortfall, and the cause of the remainder is unknown. That table furnishes V, J and clone size, whereas the DNA furnished D and trimming. This sample holds roughly 5,000 clones; about 33% were observed only once. Around 9% of the sample goes to the ten largest clones.

Recombination linked TRBV5-1 to TRBJ2-3; the D gene could be either TRBD1 or TRBD2, each agreeing at 5 bases. The sample in question was lung tumor tissue, obtained before any cancer treatment. This TCR came from a woman aged 35 to 70 with stage II squamous cell lung carcinoma. The nucleotides are TGCGCCAGCAGCCTTCGGGGACGGTCCACAGATACGCAGTATTTT. Its amino acids are CASSLRGRSTDTQYF.